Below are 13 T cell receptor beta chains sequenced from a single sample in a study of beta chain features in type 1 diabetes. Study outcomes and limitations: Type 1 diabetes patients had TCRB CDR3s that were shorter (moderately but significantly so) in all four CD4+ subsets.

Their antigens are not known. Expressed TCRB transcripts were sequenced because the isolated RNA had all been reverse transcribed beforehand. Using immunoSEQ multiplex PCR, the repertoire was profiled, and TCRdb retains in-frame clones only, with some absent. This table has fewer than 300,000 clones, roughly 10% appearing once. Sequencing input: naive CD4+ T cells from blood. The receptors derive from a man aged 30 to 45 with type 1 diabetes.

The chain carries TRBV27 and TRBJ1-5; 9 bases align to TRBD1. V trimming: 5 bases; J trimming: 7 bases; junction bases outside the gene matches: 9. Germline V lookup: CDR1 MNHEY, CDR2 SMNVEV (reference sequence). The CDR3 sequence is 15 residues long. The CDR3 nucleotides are TGTGCCAGCAGTACTATACAGGGGGCTTGGCAGCCCCAGCATTTT. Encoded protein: CASSTIQGAWQPQHF.

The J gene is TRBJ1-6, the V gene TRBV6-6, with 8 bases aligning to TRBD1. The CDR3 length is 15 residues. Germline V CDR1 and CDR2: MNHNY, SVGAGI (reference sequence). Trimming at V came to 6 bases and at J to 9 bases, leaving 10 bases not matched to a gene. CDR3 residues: CASSLRQGLSSPLHF. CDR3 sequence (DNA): TGTGCCAGCAGCCTAAGACAGGGGTTGAGTTCACCCCTCCACTTT.

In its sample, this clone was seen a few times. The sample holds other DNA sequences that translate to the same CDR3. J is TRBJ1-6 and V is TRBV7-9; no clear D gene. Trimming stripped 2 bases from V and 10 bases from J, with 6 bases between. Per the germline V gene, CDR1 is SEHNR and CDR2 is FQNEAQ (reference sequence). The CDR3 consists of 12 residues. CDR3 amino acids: CASSLLGSPLHF. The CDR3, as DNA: TGTGCCAGCAGCTTATTGGGCTCACCCCTCCACTTT.

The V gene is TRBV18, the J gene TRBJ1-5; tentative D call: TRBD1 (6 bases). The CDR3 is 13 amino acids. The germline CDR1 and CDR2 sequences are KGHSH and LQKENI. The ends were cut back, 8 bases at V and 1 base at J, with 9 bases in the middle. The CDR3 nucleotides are TGTGCCAGCCAACAGGGAAGCAATCAGCCCCAGCATTTT. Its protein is CASQQGSNQPQHF.

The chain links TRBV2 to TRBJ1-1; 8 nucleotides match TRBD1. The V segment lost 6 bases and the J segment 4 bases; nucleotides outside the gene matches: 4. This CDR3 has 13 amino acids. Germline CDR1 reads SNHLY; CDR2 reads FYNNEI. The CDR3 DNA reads TGTGCCAGCAGGAAAGGACAGGGCACTGAAGCTTTCTTT. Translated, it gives CASRKGQGTEAFF.

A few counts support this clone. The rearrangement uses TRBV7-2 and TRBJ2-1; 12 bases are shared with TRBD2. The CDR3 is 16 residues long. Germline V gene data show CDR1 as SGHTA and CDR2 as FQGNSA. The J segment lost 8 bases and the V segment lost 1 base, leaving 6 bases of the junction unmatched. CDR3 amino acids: CASSLDPSGGADEQFF. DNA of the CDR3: TGTGCCAGCAGCTTAGATCCTAGCGGGGGGGCAGATGAGCAGTTCTTC.

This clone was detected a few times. The CDR3 coding sequence is TGTGCCAGCAGCGGGGACAGGGCCTCTGGGGCCAACGTCCTGACTTTC. It yields the protein CASSGDRASGANVLTF. The V gene is TRBV7-3, the J gene TRBJ2-6; TRBD1 agrees at 9 bases. Germline-derived CDR1 and CDR2 are SGHTA and FQGTGA. Trimming at V came to 5 bases and at J to 0 bases, leaving 2 bases not matched to a gene. The CDR3 runs to 16 residues.

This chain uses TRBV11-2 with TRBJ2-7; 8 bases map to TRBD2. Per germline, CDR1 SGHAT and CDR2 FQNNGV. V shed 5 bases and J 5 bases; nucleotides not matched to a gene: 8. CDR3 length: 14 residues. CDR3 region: CASSIRGGANEQYF. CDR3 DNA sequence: TGTGCCAGCAGCATTCGGGGGGGCGCGAACGAGCAGTACTTC.

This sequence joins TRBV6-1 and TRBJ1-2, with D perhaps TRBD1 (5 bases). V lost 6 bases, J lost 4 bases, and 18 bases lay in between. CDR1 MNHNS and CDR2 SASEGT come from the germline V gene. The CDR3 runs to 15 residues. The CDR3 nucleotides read TGTGCCAGCAGATATGATCAGGGCTACGGCTATGGCTACACCTTC. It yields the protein CASRYDQGYGYGYTF.

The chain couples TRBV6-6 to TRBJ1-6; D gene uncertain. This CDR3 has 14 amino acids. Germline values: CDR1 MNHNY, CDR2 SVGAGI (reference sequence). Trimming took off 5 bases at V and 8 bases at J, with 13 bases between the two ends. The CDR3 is CASSIAGRDSPLHF. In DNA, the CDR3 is TGTGCCAGCAGTATAGCCGGTCGCGATTCACCCCTCCACTTT.

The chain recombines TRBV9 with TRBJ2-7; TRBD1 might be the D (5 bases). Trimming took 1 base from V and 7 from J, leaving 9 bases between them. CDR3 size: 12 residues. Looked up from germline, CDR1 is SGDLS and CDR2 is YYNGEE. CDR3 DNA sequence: TGTGCCAGCAGCGTAAGGGGATGGGAGCAGTACTTC. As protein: CASSVRGWEQYF. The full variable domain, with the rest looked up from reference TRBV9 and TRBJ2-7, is DSGVTQTPKHLITATGQRVTLRCSPRSGDLSVYWYQQSLDQGLQFLIQYYNGEERAKGNILERFSAQQFPDLHSELNLSSLELGDSALYFCASSVRGWEQYFGPGTRLTVT.

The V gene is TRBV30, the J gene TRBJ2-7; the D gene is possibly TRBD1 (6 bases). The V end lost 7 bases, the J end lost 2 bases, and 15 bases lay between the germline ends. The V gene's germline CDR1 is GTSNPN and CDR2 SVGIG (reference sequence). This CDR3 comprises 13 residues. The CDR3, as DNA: TGTGCCTTCATAAACAGGGTTACCTACGAGCAGTACTTC. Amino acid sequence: CAFINRVTYEQYF.

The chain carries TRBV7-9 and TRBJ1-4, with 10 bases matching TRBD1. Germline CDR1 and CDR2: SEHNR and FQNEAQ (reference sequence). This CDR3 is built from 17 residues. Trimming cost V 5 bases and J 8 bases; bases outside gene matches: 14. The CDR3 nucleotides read TGTGCCAGCAGCGCGAGGGACAGGGGCCTGCCCGGAGAAAAACTGTTTTTT. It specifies CASSARDRGLPGEKLFF.